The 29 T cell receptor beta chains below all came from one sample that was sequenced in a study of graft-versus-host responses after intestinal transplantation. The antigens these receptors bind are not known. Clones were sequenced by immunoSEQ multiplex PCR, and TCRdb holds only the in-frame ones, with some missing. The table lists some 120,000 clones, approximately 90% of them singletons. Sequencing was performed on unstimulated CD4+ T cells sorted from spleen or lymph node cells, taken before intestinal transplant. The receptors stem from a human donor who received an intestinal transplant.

CDR3 sequence reads: CASSVGGGAAYEQYF. CDR3 DNA sequence: TGTGCCAGCAGCGTTGGAGGGGGCGCGGCCTACGAGCAGTACTTC. V and J are TRBV6-1 and TRBJ2-7; perhaps TRBD1 as D (7 bases). CDR1 and CDR2 (germline): MNHNS, SASEGT. With 6 bases removed from V and 2 bases from J, the gap between germline ends came to 17 bases. The length of the CDR3 is 15 residues.

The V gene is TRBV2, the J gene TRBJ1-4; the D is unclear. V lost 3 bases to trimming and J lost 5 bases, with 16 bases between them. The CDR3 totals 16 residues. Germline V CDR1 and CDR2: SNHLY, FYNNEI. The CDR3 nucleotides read TGTGCCAGCAGTGATTCGGGGTCCACGGCAAATGAAAAACTGTTTTTT. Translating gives CASSDSGSTANEKLFF.

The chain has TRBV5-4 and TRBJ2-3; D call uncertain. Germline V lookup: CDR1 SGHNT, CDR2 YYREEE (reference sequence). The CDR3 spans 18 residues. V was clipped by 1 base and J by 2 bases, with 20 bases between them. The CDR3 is CASSLKVGSLPPTDTQYF. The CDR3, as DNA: TGTGCCAGCAGCTTGAAAGTCGGGTCCCTACCTCCCACAGATACGCAGTATTTT. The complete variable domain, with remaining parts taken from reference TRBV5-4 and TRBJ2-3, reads ETGVTQSPTHLIKTRGQQVTLRCSSQSGHNTVSWYQQALGQGPQFIFQYYREEENGRGNFPPRFSGLQFPNYSSELNVNALELDDSALYLCASSLKVGSLPPTDTQYFGPGTRLTVL.

The CDR3 spells CASSYGWGRGGRQFF. CDR3 DNA sequence: TGTGCCAGCAGTTACGGCTGGGGGCGAGGCGGGAGGCAGTTCTTC. This rearrangement joins TRBV6-6 to TRBJ2-1; possible D gene TRBD2, 7 bases. Trimming pared 2 bases from V and 12 bases from J, leaving 20 bases between. Germline CDR1 MNHNY, CDR2 SVGAGI (reference sequence). This CDR3 comprises 15 residues.

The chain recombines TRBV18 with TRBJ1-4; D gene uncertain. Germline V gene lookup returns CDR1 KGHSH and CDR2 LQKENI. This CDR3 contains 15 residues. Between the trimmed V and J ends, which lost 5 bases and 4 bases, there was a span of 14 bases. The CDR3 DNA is TGTGCCAGCTCAGCTAATACGCACGGTAATGAAAAACTGTTTTTT. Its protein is CASSANTHGNEKLFF.

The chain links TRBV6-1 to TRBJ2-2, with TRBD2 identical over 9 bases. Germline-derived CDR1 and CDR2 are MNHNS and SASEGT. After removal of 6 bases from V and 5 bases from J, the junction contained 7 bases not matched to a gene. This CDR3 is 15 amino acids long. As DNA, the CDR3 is TGTGCCAGCAGAGGCGGGGGGGCGGGAACCGGGGAGCTGTTTTTT. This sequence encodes CASRGGGAGTGELFF.

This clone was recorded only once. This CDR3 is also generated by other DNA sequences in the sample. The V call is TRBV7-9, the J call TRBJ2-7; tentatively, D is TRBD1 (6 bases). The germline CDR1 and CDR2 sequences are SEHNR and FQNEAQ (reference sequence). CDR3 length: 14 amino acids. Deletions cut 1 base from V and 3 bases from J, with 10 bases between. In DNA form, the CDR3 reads TGTGCCAGCAGCTTAGAAGGGGGTGACTACGAGCAGTACTTC. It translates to CASSLEGGDYEQYF.

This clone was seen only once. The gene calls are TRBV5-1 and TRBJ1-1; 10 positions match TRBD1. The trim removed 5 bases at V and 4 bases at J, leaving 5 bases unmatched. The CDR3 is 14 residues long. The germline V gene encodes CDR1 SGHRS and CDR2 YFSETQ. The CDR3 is CASRSGQGGTEAFF. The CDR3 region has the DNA TGCGCCAGCAGAAGCGGACAGGGGGGCACTGAAGCTTTCTTT. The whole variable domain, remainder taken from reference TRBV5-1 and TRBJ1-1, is KAGVTQTPRYLIKTRGQQVTLSCSPISGHRSVSWYQQTPGQGLQFLFEYFSETQRNKGNFPGRFSGRQFSNSRSEMNVSTLELGDSALYLCASRSGQGGTEAFFGQGTRLTVV.

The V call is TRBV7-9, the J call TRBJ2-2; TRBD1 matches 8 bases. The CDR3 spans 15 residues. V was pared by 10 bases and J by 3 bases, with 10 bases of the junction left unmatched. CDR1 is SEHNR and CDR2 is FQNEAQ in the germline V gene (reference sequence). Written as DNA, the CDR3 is TGTGCCATCTTGACAGGGGATTATTACACCGGGGAGCTGTTTTTT. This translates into CAILTGDYYTGELFF.

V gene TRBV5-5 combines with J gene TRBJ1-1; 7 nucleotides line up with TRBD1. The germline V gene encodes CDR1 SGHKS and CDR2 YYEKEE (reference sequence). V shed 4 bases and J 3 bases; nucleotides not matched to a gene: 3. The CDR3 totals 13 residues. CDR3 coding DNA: TGTGCCAGCAGCCCCGGGACAGACACTGAAGCTTTCTTT. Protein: CASSPGTDTEAFF.

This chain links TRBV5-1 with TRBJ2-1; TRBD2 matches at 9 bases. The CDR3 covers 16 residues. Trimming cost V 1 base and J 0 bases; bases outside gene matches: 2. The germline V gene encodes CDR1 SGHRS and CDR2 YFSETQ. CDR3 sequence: CASSLSSGTSYNEQFF. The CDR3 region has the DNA TGCGCCAGCAGCTTGTCTAGCGGGACCTCCTACAATGAGCAGTTCTTC.

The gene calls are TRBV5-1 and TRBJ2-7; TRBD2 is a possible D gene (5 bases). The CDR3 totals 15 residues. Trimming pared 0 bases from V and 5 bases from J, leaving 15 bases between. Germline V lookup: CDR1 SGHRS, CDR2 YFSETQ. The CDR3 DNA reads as TGCGCCAGCAGCTTGGGACCGGGAATTATGGACGAGCAGTACTTC. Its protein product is CASSLGPGIMDEQYF. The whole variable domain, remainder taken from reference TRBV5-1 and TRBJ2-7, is KAGVTQTPRYLIKTRGQQVTLSCSPISGHRSVSWYQQTPGQGLQFLFEYFSETQRNKGNFPGRFSGRQFSNSRSEMNVSTLELGDSALYLCASSLGPGIMDEQYFGPGTRLTVT.

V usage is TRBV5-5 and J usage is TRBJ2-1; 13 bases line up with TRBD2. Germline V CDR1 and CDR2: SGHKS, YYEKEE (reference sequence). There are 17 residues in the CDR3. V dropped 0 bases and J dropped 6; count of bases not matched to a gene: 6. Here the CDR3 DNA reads TGTGCCAGCAGCTTGGAACGACTAGCGGGAGGAAGCAATGAGCAGTTCTTC. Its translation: CASSLERLAGGSNEQFF.

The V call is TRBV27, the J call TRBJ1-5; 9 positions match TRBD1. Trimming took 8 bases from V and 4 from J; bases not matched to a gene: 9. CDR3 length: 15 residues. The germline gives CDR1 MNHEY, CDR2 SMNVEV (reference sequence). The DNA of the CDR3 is TGTGCCAGCGGGGTGGCACAGGGGGCTAATCAGCCCCAGCATTTT. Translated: CASGVAQGANQPQHF.

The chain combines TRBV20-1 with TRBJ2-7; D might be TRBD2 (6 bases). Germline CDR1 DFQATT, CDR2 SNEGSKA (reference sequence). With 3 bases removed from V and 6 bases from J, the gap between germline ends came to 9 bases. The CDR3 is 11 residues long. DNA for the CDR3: TGCAGTGCTAGCGGGGAGGTCGAGCAGTACTTC. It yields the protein CSASGEVEQYF.

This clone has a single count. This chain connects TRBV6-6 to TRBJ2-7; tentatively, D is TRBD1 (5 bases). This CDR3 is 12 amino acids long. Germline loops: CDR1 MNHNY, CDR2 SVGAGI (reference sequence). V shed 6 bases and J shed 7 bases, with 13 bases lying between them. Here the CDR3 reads CASSNGHNEQYF. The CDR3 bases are TGTGCCAGCAGCAACGGACACAATGAGCAGTACTTC.

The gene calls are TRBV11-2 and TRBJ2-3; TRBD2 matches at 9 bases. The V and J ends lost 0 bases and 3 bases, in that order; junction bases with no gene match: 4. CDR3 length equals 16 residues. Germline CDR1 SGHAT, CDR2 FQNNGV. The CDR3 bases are TGTGCCAGCAGCTTAGATCGGCTAGCGGGGACAGATACGCAGTATTTT. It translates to CASSLDRLAGTDTQYF. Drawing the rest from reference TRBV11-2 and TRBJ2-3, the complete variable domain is EAGVAQSPRYKIIEKRQSVAFWCNPISGHATLYWYQQILGQGPKLLIQFQNNGVVDDSQLPKDRFSAERLKGVDSTLKIQPAKLEDSAVYLCASSLDRLAGTDTQYFGPGTRLTVL.

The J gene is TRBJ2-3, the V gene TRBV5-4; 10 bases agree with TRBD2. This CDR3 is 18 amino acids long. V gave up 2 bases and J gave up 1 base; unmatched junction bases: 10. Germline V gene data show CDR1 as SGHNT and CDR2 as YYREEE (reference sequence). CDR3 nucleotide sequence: TGTGCCAGCAGCTTAGGATTAGCGGGGGGCCCCCGCACAGATACGCAGTATTTT. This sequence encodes CASSLGLAGGPRTDTQYF.

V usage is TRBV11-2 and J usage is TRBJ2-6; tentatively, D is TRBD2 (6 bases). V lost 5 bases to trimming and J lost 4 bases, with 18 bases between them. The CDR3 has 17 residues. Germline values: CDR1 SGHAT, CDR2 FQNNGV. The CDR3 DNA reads TGTGCCAGCAGCCTACTGGGGGGAGCGCGAGGGGCCAACGTCCTGACTTTC. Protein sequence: CASSLLGGARGANVLTF.

For the CDR3, the DNA is TGTGCCAGCAAAGGACAGGGTTACGAGCAGTACTTC. This codes for CASKGQGYEQYF. The genes are TRBV2 and TRBJ2-7, with 8 bases identical to TRBD1. CDR3 length: 12 amino acids. V shed 7 bases and J 4 bases; nucleotides not matched to a gene: 3. Looked up from germline, CDR1 is SNHLY and CDR2 is FYNNEI.

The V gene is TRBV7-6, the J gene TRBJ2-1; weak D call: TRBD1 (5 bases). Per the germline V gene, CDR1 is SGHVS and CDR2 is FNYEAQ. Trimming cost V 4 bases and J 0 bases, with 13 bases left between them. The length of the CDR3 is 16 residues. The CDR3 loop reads CASSWQGVSSYNEQFF. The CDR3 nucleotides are TGTGCCAGCAGCTGGCAGGGTGTGAGCTCCTACAATGAGCAGTTCTTC.

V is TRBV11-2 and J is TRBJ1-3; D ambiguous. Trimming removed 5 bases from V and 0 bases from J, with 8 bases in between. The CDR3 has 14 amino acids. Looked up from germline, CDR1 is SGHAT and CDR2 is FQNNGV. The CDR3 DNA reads TGTGCCAGCAGCCACGGGAGCTCTGGAAACACCATATATTTT. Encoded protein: CASSHGSSGNTIYF.

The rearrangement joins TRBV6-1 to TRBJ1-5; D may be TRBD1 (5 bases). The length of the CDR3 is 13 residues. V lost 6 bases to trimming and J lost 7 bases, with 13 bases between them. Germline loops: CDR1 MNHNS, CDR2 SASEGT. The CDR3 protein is CASRVTGPQPQHF. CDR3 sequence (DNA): TGTGCCAGCAGAGTTACAGGTCCGCAGCCCCAGCATTTT.

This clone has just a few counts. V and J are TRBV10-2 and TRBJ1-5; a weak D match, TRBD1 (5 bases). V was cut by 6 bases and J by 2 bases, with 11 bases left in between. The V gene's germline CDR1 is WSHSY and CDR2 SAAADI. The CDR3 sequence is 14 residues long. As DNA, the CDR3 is TGCGCCAGCAGGGATTTAGGGGGCAATCAGCCCCAGCATTTT. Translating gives CASRDLGGNQPQHF.

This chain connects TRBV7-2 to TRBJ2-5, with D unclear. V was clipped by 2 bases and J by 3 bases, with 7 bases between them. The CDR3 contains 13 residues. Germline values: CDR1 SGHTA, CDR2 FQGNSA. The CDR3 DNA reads TGTGCCAGCAGCTTAAGCGTCGAAGAGACCCAGTACTTC. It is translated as CASSLSVEETQYF.

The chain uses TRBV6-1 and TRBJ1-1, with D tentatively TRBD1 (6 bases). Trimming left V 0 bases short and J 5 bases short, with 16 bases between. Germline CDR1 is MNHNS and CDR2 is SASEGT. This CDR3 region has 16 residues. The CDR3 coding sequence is TGTGCCAGCAGTGAAGCCCTTGTGGGGGGGCCGACTGAAGCTTTCTTT. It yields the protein CASSEALVGGPTEAFF.

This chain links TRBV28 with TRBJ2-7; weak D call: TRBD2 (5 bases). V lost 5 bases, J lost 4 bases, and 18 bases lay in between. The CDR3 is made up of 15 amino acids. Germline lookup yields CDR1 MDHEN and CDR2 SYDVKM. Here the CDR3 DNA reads TGTGCCAGCAGTGGCGAGGTGGGGTGGACTTACGAGCAGTACTTC. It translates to CASSGEVGWTYEQYF. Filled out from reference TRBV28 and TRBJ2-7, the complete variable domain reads DVKVTQSSRYLVKRTGEKVFLECVQDMDHENMFWYRQDPGLGLRLIYFSYDVKMKEKGDIPEGYSVSREKKERFSLILESASTNQTSMYLCASSGEVGWTYEQYFGPGTRLTVT.

DNA of the CDR3: TGTGCCAGCAGACCAACAGGGTCCAACTCCTACGAGCAGTACTTC. Amino acids: CASRPTGSNSYEQYF. The chain couples TRBV7-9 to TRBJ2-7; maybe TRBD1 (6 bases). V was shortened by 6 bases and J by 0 bases, with 15 bases between the two germline ends. Per germline, CDR1 SEHNR and CDR2 FQNEAQ (reference sequence). The CDR3 length is 15 residues.

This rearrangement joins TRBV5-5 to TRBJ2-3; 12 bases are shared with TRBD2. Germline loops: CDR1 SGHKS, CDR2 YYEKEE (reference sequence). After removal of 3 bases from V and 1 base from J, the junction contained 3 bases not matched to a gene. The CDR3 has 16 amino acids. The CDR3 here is CASSSRTSGGTDTQYF. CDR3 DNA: TGTGCCAGCAGCTCCCGGACTAGCGGGGGCACAGATACGCAGTATTTT.